What follows describes a single T cell receptor (beta chain). The ends were cut back, 0 bases at V and 9 bases at J, with 14 bases in the middle. The CDR3 is 15 amino acids. This sample is part of a study of T cells in Graves' hyperthyroidism and ophthalmopathy. Regions amplified from RNA transcripts were the TCR beta CDR3 regions. The study used the HTBI primer set for a first-round RT-PCR of the TCR CDR3. TCRdb re-derived calls from the multiplex PCR reads in MiXCR, one entry per CDR3 protein. This table has some 720,000 distinct CDR3 sequences, roughly 15% appearing once. Exclusion criteria comprised uncontrolled infection, other autoimmune disease, pregnancy or lactation.

The sequence came from a man aged 18 to 35 with Graves' hyperthyroidism. Sequenced: blood. The chain has TRBV12-3 or TRBV12-4 and TRBJ2-2; D gene ambiguous. The CDR3 sequence is CASSLAGGRTWELFF. CDR3 sequence (DNA): TGTGCCAGCAGTTTAGCGGGCGGCAGGACCTGGGAGCTGTTTTTT.